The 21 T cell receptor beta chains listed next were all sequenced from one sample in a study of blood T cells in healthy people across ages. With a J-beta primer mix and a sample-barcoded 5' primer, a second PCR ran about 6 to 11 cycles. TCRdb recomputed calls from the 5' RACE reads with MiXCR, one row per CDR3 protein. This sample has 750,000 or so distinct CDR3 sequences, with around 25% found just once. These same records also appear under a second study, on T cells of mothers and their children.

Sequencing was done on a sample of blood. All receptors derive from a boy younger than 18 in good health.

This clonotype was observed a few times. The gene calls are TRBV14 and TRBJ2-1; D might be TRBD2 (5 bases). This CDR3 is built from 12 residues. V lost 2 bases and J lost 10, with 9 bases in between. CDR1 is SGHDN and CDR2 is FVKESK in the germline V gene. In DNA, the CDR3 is TGTGCCAGCAGCCAAACTAGGATAGAGCAGTTCTTC. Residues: CASSQTRIEQFF.

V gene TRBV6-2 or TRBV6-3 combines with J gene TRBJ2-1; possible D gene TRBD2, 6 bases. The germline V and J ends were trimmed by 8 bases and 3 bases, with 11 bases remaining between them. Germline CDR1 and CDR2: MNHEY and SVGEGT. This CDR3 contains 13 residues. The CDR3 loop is CASGGAIYNEQFF. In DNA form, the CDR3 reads TGTGCCAGCGGCGGGGCGATCTACAATGAGCAGTTCTTC.

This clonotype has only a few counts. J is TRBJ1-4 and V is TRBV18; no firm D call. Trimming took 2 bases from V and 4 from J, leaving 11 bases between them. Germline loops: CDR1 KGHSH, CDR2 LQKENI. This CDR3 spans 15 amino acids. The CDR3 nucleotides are TGTGCCAGCTCACCAGCGACCTCCCATAATGAAAAACTGTTTTTT. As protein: CASSPATSHNEKLFF.

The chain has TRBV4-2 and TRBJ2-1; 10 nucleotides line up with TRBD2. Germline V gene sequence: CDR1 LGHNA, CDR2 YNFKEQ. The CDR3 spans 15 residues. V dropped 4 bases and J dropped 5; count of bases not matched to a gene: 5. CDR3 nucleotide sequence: TGTGCCAGCAGCCTCACTAGCGGGGACCACAATGAGCAGTTCTTC. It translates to CASSLTSGDHNEQFF.

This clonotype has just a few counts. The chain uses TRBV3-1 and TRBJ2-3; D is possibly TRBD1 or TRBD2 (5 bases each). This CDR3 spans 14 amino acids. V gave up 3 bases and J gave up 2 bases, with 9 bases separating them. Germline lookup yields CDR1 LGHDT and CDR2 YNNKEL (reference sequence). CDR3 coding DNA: TGTGCCAGCAGCCATGGGGGTACCACAGATACGCAGTATTTT. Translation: CASSHGGTTDTQYF.

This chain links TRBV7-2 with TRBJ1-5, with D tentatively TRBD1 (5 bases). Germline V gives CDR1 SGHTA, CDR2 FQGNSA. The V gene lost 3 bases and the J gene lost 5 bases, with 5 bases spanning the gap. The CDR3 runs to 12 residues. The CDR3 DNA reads TGTGCCAGCAGCTTCAGGGATCAGCCCCAGCATTTT. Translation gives CASSFRDQPQHF.

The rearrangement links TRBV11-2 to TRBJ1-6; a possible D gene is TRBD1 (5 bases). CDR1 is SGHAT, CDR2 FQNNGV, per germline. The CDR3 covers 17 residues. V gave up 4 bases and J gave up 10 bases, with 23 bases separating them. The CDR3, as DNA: TGTGCCAGCAGCTCGACCAGGGCTCGGGTTCAGGGCTCACCCCTCCACTTT. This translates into CASSSTRARVQGSPLHF. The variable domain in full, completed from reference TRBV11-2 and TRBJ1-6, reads EAGVAQSPRYKIIEKRQSVAFWCNPISGHATLYWYQQILGQGPKLLIQFQNNGVVDDSQLPKDRFSAERLKGVDSTLKIQPAKLEDSAVYLCASSSTRARVQGSPLHFGNGTRLTVT.

For the CDR3, the DNA is TGTGCCAGCAGCTCCCAGGGGAGAGGGTCCTACAATGAGCAGTTCTTC. Translated: CASSSQGRGSYNEQFF. The V gene is TRBV7-3, the J gene TRBJ2-1; possibly TRBD1 for D (6 bases). The CDR3 is made up of 16 amino acids. V was pared by 4 bases and J by 1 base, with 14 bases between. Germline-derived CDR1 and CDR2 are SGHTA and FQGTGA. The complete variable domain, with remaining parts taken from reference TRBV7-3 and TRBJ2-1, reads GAGVSQTPSNKVTEKGKYVELRCDPISGHTALYWYRQSLGQGPEFLIYFQGTGAADDSGLPNDRFFAVRPEGSVSTLKIQRTERGDSAVYLCASSSQGRGSYNEQFFGPGTRLTVL.

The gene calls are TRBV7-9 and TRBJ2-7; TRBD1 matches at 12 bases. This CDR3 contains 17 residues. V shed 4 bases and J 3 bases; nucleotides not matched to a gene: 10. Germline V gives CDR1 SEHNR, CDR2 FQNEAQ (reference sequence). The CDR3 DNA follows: TGTGCCAGCAGCTCCCGGGACAGGGGGCGTGCCGGCTACGAGCAGTACTTC. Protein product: CASSSRDRGRAGYEQYF.

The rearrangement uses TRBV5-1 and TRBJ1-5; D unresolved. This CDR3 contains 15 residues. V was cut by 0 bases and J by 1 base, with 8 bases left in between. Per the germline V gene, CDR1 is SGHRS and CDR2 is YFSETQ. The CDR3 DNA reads TGCGCCAGCAGCTTGGAGGGTACGAGCAATCAGCCCCAGCATTTT. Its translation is CASSLEGTSNQPQHF.

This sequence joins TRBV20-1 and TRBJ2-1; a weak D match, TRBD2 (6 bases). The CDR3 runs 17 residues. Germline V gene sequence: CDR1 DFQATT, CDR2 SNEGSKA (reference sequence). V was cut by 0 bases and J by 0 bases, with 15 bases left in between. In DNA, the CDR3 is TGCAGTGCTAGAGATGGCGGGGCTTGCAACTCCTACAATGAGCAGTTCTTC. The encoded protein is CSARDGGACNSYNEQFF.

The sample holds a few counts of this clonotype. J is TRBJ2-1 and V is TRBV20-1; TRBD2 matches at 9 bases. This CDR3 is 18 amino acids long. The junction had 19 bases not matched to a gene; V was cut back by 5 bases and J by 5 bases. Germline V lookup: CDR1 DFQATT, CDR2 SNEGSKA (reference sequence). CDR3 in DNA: TGCAGTGCTCGACCAACTCACCGATCTAGCGGGATCGACAATGAGCAGTTCTTC. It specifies CSARPTHRSSGIDNEQFF.

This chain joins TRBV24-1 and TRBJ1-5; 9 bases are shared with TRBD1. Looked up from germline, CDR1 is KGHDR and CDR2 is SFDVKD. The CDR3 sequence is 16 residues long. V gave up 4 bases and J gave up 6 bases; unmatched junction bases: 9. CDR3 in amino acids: CATSDGGQGFGQPQHF. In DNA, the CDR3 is TGTGCCACCAGTGACGGGGGACAGGGCTTCGGTCAGCCCCAGCATTTT.

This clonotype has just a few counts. The DNA of the CDR3 is TGTGCCAGCAGTTTATTACCGGCCCCTCCTACGAATGAGCAGTTCTTC. Protein sequence: CASSLLPAPPTNEQFF. The genes are TRBV28 and TRBJ2-1, with D uncertain. Germline V gene data show CDR1 as MDHEN and CDR2 as SYDVKM. Trimming pared 1 base from V and 7 bases from J, leaving 17 bases between. The length of the CDR3 is 16 residues. Based on the CDR3 plus reference TRBV28 and TRBJ2-1, the full variable domain is DVKVTQSSRYLVKRTGEKVFLECVQDMDHENMFWYRQDPGLGLRLIYFSYDVKMKEKGDIPEGYSVSREKKERFSLILESASTNQTSMYLCASSLLPAPPTNEQFFGPGTRLTVL.

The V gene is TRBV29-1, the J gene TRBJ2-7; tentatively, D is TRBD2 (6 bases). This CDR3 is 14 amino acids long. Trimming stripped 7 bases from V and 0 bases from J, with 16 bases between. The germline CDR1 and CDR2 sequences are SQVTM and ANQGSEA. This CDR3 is CSAQVAAGSYEQYF. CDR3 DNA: TGCAGCGCCCAAGTGGCAGCGGGCTCCTACGAGCAGTACTTC.

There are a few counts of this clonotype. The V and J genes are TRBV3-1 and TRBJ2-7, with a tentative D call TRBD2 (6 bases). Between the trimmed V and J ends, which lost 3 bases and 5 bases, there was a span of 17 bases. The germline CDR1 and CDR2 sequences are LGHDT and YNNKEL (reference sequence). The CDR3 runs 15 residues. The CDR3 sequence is CASSQSGTVSDEQYF. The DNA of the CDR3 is TGTGCCAGCAGCCAGTCCGGGACTGTCAGCGACGAGCAGTACTTC.

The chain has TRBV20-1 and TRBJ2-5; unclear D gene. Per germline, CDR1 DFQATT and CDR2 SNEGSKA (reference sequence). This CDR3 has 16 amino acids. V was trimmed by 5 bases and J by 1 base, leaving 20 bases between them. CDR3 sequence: CSAARVFMVLQETQYF. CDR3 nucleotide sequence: TGCAGTGCTGCCCGAGTTTTCATGGTCCTCCAAGAGACCCAGTACTTC.

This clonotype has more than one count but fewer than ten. CDR3 sequence: CASSLTGPRGYGYTF. The CDR3 bases are TGTGCCAGCAGTTTAACAGGGCCCAGGGGCTATGGCTACACCTTC. The V call is TRBV27, the J call TRBJ1-2; D may be TRBD1 (6 bases). The length of the CDR3 is 15 residues. CDR1 MNHEY and CDR2 SMNVEV come from the germline V gene (reference sequence). V lost 2 bases and J 4 bases, leaving 14 bases between the germline ends.

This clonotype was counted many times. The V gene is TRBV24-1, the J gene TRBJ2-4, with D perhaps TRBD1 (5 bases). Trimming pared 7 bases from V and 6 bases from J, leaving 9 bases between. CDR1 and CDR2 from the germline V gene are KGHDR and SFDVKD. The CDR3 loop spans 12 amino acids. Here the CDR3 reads CATRDTTNIQYF. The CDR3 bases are TGTGCCACCAGGGACACAACAAACATTCAGTACTTC.

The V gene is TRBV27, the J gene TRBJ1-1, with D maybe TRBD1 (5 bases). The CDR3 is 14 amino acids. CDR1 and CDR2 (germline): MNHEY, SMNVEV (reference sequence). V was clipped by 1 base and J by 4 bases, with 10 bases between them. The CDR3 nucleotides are TGTGCCAGCAGTTTATTGCAGGGATCCACTGAAGCTTTCTTT. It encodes CASSLLQGSTEAFF.

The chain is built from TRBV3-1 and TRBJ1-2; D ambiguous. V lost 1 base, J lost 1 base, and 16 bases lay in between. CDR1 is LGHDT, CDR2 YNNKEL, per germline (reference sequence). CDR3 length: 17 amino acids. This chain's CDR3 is CASSQAGQPSFNYGYTF. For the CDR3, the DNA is TGTGCCAGCAGCCAAGCGGGCCAGCCCTCTTTTAACTATGGCTACACCTTC.